This section outlines one TCR beta chain sequence together with its context. Its antigen is still unknown. The sample belongs to a study of cytomegalovirus exposure and HLA in healthy donors. PCR primers comprised 60 Vbeta and 13 Jbeta primers. Profiling relied on immunoSEQ multiplex PCR, and the TCRdb table lists in-frame clones only, not all of them. The repertoire holds about 190,000 clones, with approximately 90% as singletons. Study results and caveats: HLA alleles showed associations with 15,000 to 20,000 TCR beta sequences in a later analysis, at a 0.05 false discovery rate. Most subjects' HLA-A and HLA-B alleles were reportedly predicted from TCR beta sequences. Certain sequence variants were highly shared and formed a cluster, and this cluster was likely a sequencing artifact.

The V gene lost 3 bases and the J gene lost 2 bases, with 10 bases spanning the gap. CDR3 length equals 15 residues. CDR1 and CDR2 from the germline V gene are KGHSH and LQKENI. The chain uses TRBV18 and TRBJ2-2, with unresolved D. Sequenced: PBMCs. The TCR originated in a boy aged 2 to 9 in good health and CMV-seronegative. The CDR3 DNA sequence: TGTGCCAGCTCACCCGCGCAATTCAACACCGGGGAGCTGTTTTTT. It codes for CASSPAQFNTGELFF.